Sequencing of this TCR beta chain was carried out in a study of cytomegalovirus exposure and HLA in healthy donors. Study-wide results and caveats: HLA restriction was apparent for most CMV-associated TCR beta chains in a later analysis. The authors judged a highly shared variant cluster likely a sequencing artifact. An analysis was carried out later, and it reportedly showed fewer N-insertions in an Asian-associated ancestry cluster than the approximately 670-donor mean.

In the PCR, 60 Vbeta and 13 Jbeta primers were used. As processed by the authors: Approximately 12 million of about 88 million unique TCR beta chains were shared, per a later count. Method: immunoSEQ multiplex PCR; TCRdb's copy keeps in-frame clones and lacks some. The DNA was the basis for D and trimming; V, J and clone size are from that table. The sample carries roughly 130,000 clones, around three quarters recorded once. For this clone: As yet, its antigen is unknown.

The CDR3 has 12 amino acids. Germline V gene lookup returns CDR1 SEHNR and CDR2 FQNEAQ (reference sequence). This TCR derives from a male donor in good health and CMV-seronegative. The source material was PBMCs. This chain uses TRBV7-9 with TRBJ2-3; possible D gene TRBD2, 6 bases. The CDR3 DNA follows: TGTTCCGGAGGGACTCTAGGGGATACGCAGTATTTT. Residues: CSGGTLGDTQYF.